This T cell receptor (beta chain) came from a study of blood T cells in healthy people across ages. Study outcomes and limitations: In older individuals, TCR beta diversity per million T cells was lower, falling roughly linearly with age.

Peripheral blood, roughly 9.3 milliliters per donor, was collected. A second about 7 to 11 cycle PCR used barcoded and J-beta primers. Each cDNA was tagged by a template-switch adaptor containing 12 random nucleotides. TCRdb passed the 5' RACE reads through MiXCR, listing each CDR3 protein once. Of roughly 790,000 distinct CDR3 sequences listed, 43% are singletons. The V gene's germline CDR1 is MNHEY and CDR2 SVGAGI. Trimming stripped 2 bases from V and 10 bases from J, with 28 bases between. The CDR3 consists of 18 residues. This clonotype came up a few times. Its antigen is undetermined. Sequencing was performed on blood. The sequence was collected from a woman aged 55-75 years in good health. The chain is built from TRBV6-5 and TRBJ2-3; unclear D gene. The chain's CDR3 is CASSYLGSSYLGPESQYF. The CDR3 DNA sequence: TGTGCCAGCAGTTACCTTGGATCTAGTTACCTAGGCCCCGAGTCGCAGTATTTT.